The rows below give T cell receptor beta chains drawn from one sample of a study of blood T cells in healthy people across ages. TCRdb reprocessed the 5' RACE reads via MiXCR and lists one record per CDR3 protein. The table lists approximately 1.5 million distinct CDR3 sequences, about 32% of them singletons, with approximately 11% in the top ten. Sequencing used blood. Receptors originate from a woman in her 30s in good health. Each CDR3 is given with its conserved first and last residue. A D gene is named only where the DNA matches it firmly. Clone size is given for some rows only: seen once, a few or many times, or a class if the clone is expanded.

CDR3 | DNA | D | V | size | J
CSVRRGYGFEQFF | TGCAGCGTTAGAAGGGGCTACGGGTTTGAGCAGTTCTTC | . | TRBV29-1 | . | TRBJ2-1
CASSGQQGEYGYTF | TGTGCCAGCAGTGGACAACAGGGGGAGTATGGCTACACCTTC | TRBD1 | TRBV27 | few | TRBJ1-2
CSAEPGLAGGINSYEQYF | TGCAGTGCTGAACCGGGACTAGCGGGAGGGATCAACTCCTACGAGCAGTACTTC | TRBD2 | TRBV20-1 | once | TRBJ2-7
CASSVGLAGGRPSTDTQYF | TGTGCCAGCAGCGTAGGCCTAGCGGGGGGGAGGCCTAGCACAGATACGCAGTATTTT | TRBD2 | TRBV9 | few | TRBJ2-3
CASSLGFGLAQETQYF | TGTGCCAGCAGCTTAGGGTTTGGACTAGCTCAAGAGACCCAGTACTTC | TRBD2 | TRBV7-9 | . | TRBJ2-5
CSARETRGGTDTQYF | TGCAGTGCTAGGGAAACTAGGGGGGGCACAGATACGCAGTATTTT | . | TRBV20-1 | few | TRBJ2-3
CSARDLASGRNNEQFF | TGCAGTGCTAGAGATCTTGCGAGCGGGCGTAACAATGAGCAGTTCTTC | . | TRBV20-1 | few | TRBJ2-1
CASSILAGPPLDTQYF | TGTGCCAGCAGCATTCTAGCGGGTCCCCCCCTAGATACGCAGTATTTT | TRBD2 | TRBV11-2 | . | TRBJ2-3
CASSLSWVPSYEQYF | TGTGCCAGCAGTTTATCGTGGGTGCCCTCCTACGAGCAGTACTTC | . | TRBV27 | . | TRBJ2-7
CASSQEVGGFTDTQYF | TGTGCCAGCAGCCAAGAGGTGGGGGGCTTTACAGATACGCAGTATTTT | . | TRBV4-2 | few | TRBJ2-3
CASSLPAITQYF | TGCGCTAGCAGCCTTCCAGCAATTACGCAGTATTTT | . | TRBV4-1 | . | TRBJ2-3
CSARKPGAFPYGYTF | TGCAGTGCTAGGAAACCGGGAGCCTTTCCCTATGGCTACACCTTC | . | TRBV20-1 | . | TRBJ1-2
CASSFSGGTDSPLHF | TGCGCCAGCAGCTTTTCCGGGGGCACGGATTCACCCCTCCACTTT | . | TRBV5-1 | . | TRBJ1-6
CASSPLGGTTYNEQFF | TGTGCCAGCAGTCCCCTTGGTGGCACTACCTACAATGAGCAGTTCTTC | . | TRBV28 | . | TRBJ2-1
CASSEYTGELFF | TGTGCCAGCAGTGAATATACTGGGGAGCTGTTTTTT | . | TRBV25-1 | few | TRBJ2-2
CASSGTGSPTYGYTF | TGTGCCAGCAGCGGGACAGGGAGCCCAACCTATGGCTACACCTTC | TRBD1 | TRBV9 | . | TRBJ1-2
CASKWTGVGTDTQYF | TGTGCCAGCAAGTGGACAGGGGTGGGCACAGATACGCAGTATTTT | TRBD1 | TRBV2 | . | TRBJ2-3
CASSPDVSYNEQFF | TGTGCCAGCAGCCCAGACGTCTCCTACAATGAGCAGTTCTTC | . | TRBV7-3 | . | TRBJ2-1
CASTLGTYNSPLHF | TGTGCCAGCACCCTTGGCACTTATAATTCACCCCTCCACTTT | . | TRBV12-3/TRBV12-4 | few | TRBJ1-6
CASSQGGNYGCTF | TGTGCCAGCAGTCAGGGGGGAAACTATGGCTGCACCTTC | TRBD1 | TRBV12-3/TRBV12-4 | . | TRBJ1-2
CASSDRSDEQFF | TGTGCCAGCAGTGACAGGAGCGATGAGCAGTTCTTC | . | TRBV7-3 | . | TRBJ2-1
CAWKGQPHNYGYTF | TGTGCCTGGAAAGGACAACCCCATAACTATGGCTACACCTTC | . | TRBV30 | . | TRBJ1-2